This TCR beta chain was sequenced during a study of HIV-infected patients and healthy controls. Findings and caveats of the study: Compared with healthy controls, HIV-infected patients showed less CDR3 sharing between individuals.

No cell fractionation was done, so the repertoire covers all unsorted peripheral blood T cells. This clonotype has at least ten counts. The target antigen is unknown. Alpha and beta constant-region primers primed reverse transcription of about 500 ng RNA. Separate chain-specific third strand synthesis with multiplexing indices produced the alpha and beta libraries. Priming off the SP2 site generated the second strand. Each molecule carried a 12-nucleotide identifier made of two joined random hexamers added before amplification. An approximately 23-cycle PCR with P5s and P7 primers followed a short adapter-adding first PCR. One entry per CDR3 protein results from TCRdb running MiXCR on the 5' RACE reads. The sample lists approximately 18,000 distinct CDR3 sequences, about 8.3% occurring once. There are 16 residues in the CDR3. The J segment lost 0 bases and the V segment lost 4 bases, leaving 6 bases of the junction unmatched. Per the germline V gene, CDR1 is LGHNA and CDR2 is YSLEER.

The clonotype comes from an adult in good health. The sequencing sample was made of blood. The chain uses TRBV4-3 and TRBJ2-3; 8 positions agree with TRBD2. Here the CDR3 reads CASSRILAASTDTQYF. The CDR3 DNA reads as TGCGCCAGCAGCCGGATACTAGCGGCAAGCACAGATACGCAGTATTTT.